This TCR beta chain emerged from a study of cytotoxic CD8 clonotypes in ibrutinib-treated CLL. Assay used: immunoSEQ multiplex PCR; TCRdb lists only in-frame clones, some missing. The repertoire consists of approximately 210,000 clones, with approximately 72% occurring once and the leading ten covering over 10%. V was shortened by 5 bases and J by 6 bases, with 29 bases between the two germline ends. The CDR3 runs to 18 residues. The germline V gene has CDR1 SGHNT and CDR2 YENEEA. The chain employs TRBV11-3 and TRBJ2-7, with a weak D call TRBD2 (7 bases). This sample comprised PBMCs, obtained after 24 months of ibrutinib treatment. The clonotype comes from a human donor with chronic lymphocytic leukemia. The CDR3 DNA reads as TGTGCCAGCAGCCCGCACATAAAGCGGGACAAAAATCTCTCCGAGCAGTACTTC. Protein: CASSPHIKRDKNLSEQYF. Full variable domain (remainder filled in from reference TRBV11-3 and TRBJ2-7): EAGVVQSPRYKIIEKKQPVAFWCNPISGHNTLYWYLQNLGQGPELLIRYENEEAVDDSQLPKDRFSAERLKGVDSTLKIQPAELGDSAVYLCASSPHIKRDKNLSEQYFGPGTRLTVT.